Given below is one T cell receptor beta chain in context. Per the germline V gene, CDR1 is SGHTA and CDR2 is FQGNSA. The ends were cut back, 3 bases at V and 4 bases at J, with 16 bases in the middle. This CDR3 region has 16 residues. The data derive from a study of blood T cell repertoires in COVID-19. The wider study: There were acute and convalescent COVID-19 samples, and they came from the United States, Italy and Spain. The cDNA or gDNA used as material had been derived from T cells, B-cell-depleted T cells, or PBMCs.

Per the original methods: Nucleated cell counts were estimated from reference gene primer amplification. This table comes from immunoSEQ multiplex PCR, and its TCRdb copy is limited to in-frame clones, with some not included. Clone size and V and J calls were adopted from that table, with D and trimming inferred from the DNA. Of roughly 260,000 clones listed, less than 85% were seen once; the top ten hold under 3.5%. The rearrangement uses TRBV7-2 and TRBJ2-1; D remains ambiguous. Sequencing input: peripheral blood. This clonotype originated in a woman in her late teens or twenties with acute or convalescent COVID-19. CDR3 region: CASSLTHALWYNEQFF. The CDR3 DNA sequence: TGTGCCAGCAGCTTGACTCACGCCCTGTGGTACAATGAGCAGTTCTTC.